One sample yielded the 14 T cell receptor beta chains listed below, sequenced in a study of spatial heterogeneity in lung cancer. Time point denoted: sample taken at primary tumor resection. TCRdb re-called the 5' RACE reads through MiXCR, storing one row per CDR3 protein. The sample holds about 39,000 distinct CDR3 sequences, around 3.3% seen once. Sequencing used normal lung tissue next to the tumor, obtained at surgery. The receptors here all came from a male donor with early-stage non-small cell lung cancer.

This clonotype appeared many times. The chain joins TRBV16 to TRBJ1-4; D is ambiguous. The germline CDR1 and CDR2 sequences are KGHSY and FQNENV. V gave up 2 bases and J gave up 10 bases, with 11 bases separating them. CDR3 length: 13 amino acids. CDR3: CASSQQVVGKLFF. CDR3 DNA: TGTGCCAGCAGCCAACAGGTTGTCGGAAAACTGTTTTTT.

This clonotype came up many times. The J gene is TRBJ2-7, the V gene TRBV28; the D gene is possibly TRBD1 (6 bases). The CDR3 consists of 14 residues. Germline CDR1 and CDR2: MDHEN and SYDVKM. V shed 7 bases and J shed 2 bases, with 15 bases lying between them. The chain's CDR3 is CASNRVPTAYEQYF. For the CDR3, the DNA is TGTGCCAGCAACAGGGTCCCCACCGCCTACGAGCAGTACTTC.

This clonotype was found many times. The chain carries TRBV6-1 and TRBJ2-1, with 10 nucleotides matching TRBD2. Germline values: CDR1 MNHNS, CDR2 SASEGT. This CDR3 has 16 residues. With V trimmed by 0 bases and J by 7 bases, 6 bases remained unmatched. CDR3 amino acids: CASSEAPGLAMNEQFF. In nucleotides, the CDR3 is TGTGCCAGCAGTGAAGCACCGGGACTAGCGATGAATGAGCAGTTCTTC.

The sample holds a few counts of this clonotype. The rearrangement joins TRBV4-2 to TRBJ2-2, with D hard to call. This CDR3 region has 14 residues. V lost 1 base, J lost 8 bases, and 11 bases lay in between. Germline V gene lookup returns CDR1 LGHNA and CDR2 YNFKEQ. The CDR3 DNA is TGTGCCAGCAGCCAAGGTCTAACCAGAGGGGAGCTGTTTTTT. It yields the protein CASSQGLTRGELFF.

There are many counts of this clonotype. V is TRBV6-4 and J is TRBJ1-1, with D tentatively TRBD1 (6 bases). The CDR3 covers 17 residues. Germline V gene data show CDR1 as MRHNA and CDR2 as SNTAGT. V lost 4 bases and J lost 1, with 19 bases in between. The chain's CDR3 is CASSVSPQGPPNTEAFF. The DNA of the CDR3 is TGTGCCAGCAGTGTCTCCCCACAGGGACCGCCGAACACTGAAGCTTTCTTT.

This clonotype was picked up a small number of times. The chain is built from TRBV12-3 or TRBV12-4 and TRBJ2-1; tentatively, D is TRBD2 (6 bases). The CDR3 sequence is 14 residues long. The V end was cut by 6 bases, the J end by 4 bases, with 13 bases between. The CDR3 reads CASRAGRRYNEQFF. The CDR3 nucleotides read TGTGCCAGCAGGGCGGGACGCAGGTACAATGAGCAGTTCTTC.

J is TRBJ2-3 and V is TRBV9; 9 bases line up with TRBD1. The germline CDR1 and CDR2 sequences are SGDLS and YYNGEE. The V segment lost 0 bases and the J segment 5 bases; nucleotides outside the gene matches: 7. The CDR3 is 16 amino acids. In DNA form, the CDR3 reads TGTGCCAGCAGCGTAGCTGGACAGGGGAGGGAAGATACGCAGTATTTT. Its translation: CASSVAGQGREDTQYF.

This clonotype was counted many times. The chain employs TRBV6-2 or TRBV6-3 and TRBJ2-7; 7 bases map to TRBD1. Germline trimming cut 5 bases from V and 2 bases from J; bases unmatched to any gene: 6. Looked up from germline, CDR1 is MNHEY and CDR2 is SVGEGT. CDR3 length: 14 residues. The CDR3 sequence: CASSNGQAAYEQYF. The CDR3 region has the DNA TGTGCCAGCAGTAACGGACAGGCGGCCTACGAGCAGTACTTC.

At least ten counts were recorded for this clonotype. The chain links TRBV20-1 to TRBJ1-1; possible D gene TRBD1, 5 bases. V shed 0 bases and J shed 7 bases, with 18 bases lying between them. The germline gives CDR1 DFQATT, CDR2 SNEGSKA (reference sequence). This CDR3 has 15 residues. In DNA, the CDR3 is TGCAGTGCTAGAGACCCCCGTGGAGGGGTGGTTGAAGCTTTCTTT. Its translation is CSARDPRGGVVEAFF.

This clonotype came up many times. This chain uses TRBV3-1 with TRBJ1-2; 7 bases match TRBD1. This CDR3 spans 16 amino acids. Germline lookup yields CDR1 LGHDT and CDR2 YNNKEL (reference sequence). V was clipped by 1 base and J by 4 bases; unmatched bases: 9. The CDR3 sequence is CASSQVGTGVGYGYTF. As DNA, the CDR3 is TGTGCCAGCAGCCAAGTTGGAACAGGGGTAGGCTATGGCTACACCTTC. Using reference TRBV3-1 and TRBJ1-2 for the parts outside the CDR3, the full variable domain is DTAVSQTPKYLVTQMGNDKSIKCEQNLGHDTMYWYKQDSKKFLKIMFSYNNKELIINETVPNRFSPKSPDKAHLNLHINSLELGDSAVYFCASSQVGTGVGYGYTFGSGTRLTVV.

The sample holds a few counts of this clonotype. The V gene is TRBV11-2, the J gene TRBJ2-3; D is uncertain. CDR3 length: 12 residues. V shed 5 bases and J shed 6 bases, with 9 bases lying between them. Germline assignment: CDR1 SGHAT and CDR2 FQNNGV. The CDR3 DNA reads as TGTGCCAGCAGCCGCCATTTGGATACGCAGTATTTT. Residues: CASSRHLDTQYF. The variable domain in full, completed from reference TRBV11-2 and TRBJ2-3, reads EAGVAQSPRYKIIEKRQSVAFWCNPISGHATLYWYQQILGQGPKLLIQFQNNGVVDDSQLPKDRFSAERLKGVDSTLKIQPAKLEDSAVYLCASSRHLDTQYFGPGTRLTVL.

This clonotype was detected many times. The V gene is TRBV6-2 or TRBV6-3, the J gene TRBJ2-5; either TRBD1 or TRBD2 may fit D (5 bases each). The germline V and J ends were trimmed by 7 bases and 1 base, with 13 bases remaining between them. This CDR3 is 14 amino acids long. Per germline, CDR1 MNHEY and CDR2 SVGEGT. CDR3 in amino acids: CASKDPGPQETQYF. In DNA form, the CDR3 reads TGTGCCAGCAAAGACCCGGGACCCCAAGAGACCCAGTACTTC.

This clonotype was seen many times. This sequence joins TRBV14 and TRBJ1-1; D is uncertain. Germline V lookup: CDR1 SGHDN, CDR2 FVKESK. Deletions cut 1 base from V and 6 bases from J, with 9 bases between. There are 13 residues in the CDR3. The chain's CDR3 is CASSQARGSEAFF. CDR3 nucleotide sequence: TGTGCCAGCAGCCAAGCGCGGGGATCTGAAGCTTTCTTT.

This clonotype was picked up many times. The DNA for the CDR3 is TGCGCCAGCAGCATCGGGACAGGCCTACTTGATACGCAGTATTTT. Its protein is CASSIGTGLLDTQYF. The chain carries TRBV5-1 and TRBJ2-3; 8 bases map to TRBD1. CDR3 size: 15 residues. Looked up from germline, CDR1 is SGHRS and CDR2 is YFSETQ. V was pared by 4 bases and J by 6 bases, with 10 bases of the junction left unmatched.